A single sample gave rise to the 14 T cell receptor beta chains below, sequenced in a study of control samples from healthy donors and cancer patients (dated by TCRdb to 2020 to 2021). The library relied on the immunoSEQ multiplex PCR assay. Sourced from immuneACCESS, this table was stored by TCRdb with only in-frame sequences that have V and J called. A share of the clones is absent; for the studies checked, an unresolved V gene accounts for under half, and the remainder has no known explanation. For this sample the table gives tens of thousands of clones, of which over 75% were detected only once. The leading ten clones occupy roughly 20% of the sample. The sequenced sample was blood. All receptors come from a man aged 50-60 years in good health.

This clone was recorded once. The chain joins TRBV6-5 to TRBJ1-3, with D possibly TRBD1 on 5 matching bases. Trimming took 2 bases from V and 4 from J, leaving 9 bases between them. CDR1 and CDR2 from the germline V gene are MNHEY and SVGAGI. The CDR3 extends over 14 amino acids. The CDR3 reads CASSYKGTGNTIYF. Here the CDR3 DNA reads TGTGCCAGCAGTTACAAGGGGACCGGAAACACCATATATTTT.

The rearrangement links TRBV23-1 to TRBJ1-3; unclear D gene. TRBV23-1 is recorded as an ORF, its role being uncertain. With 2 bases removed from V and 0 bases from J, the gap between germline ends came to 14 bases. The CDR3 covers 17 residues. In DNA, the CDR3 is TGCGCCAGCAGTCAAGCCCTCGGCGGACGCTCTGGAAACACCATATATTTT. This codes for CASSQALGGRSGNTIYF.

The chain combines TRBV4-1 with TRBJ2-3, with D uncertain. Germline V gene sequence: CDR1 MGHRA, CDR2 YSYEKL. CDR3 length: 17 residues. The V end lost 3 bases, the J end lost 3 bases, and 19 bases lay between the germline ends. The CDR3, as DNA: TGCGCCAGCAGCCAGACCCCGGGCCCAGAACGTACAGATACGCAGTATTTT. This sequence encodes CASSQTPGPERTDTQYF.

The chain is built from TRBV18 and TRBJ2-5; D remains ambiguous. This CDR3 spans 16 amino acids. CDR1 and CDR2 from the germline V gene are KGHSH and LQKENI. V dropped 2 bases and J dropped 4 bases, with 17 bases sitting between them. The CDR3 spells CASSPIGRGMLETQYF. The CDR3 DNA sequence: TGTGCCAGCTCACCAATTGGAAGAGGAATGTTAGAGACCCAGTACTTC.

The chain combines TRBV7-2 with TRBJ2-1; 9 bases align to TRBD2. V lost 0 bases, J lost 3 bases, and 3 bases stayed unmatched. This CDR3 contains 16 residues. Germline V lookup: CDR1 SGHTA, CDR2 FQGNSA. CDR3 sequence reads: CASSLAAAGGYNEQFF. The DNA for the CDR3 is TGTGCCAGCAGCTTAGCCGCAGCGGGGGGCTACAATGAGCAGTTCTTC.

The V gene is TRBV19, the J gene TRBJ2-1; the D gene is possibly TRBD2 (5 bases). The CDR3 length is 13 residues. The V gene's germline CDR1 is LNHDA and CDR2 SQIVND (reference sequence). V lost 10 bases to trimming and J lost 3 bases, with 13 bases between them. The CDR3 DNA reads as TGTGCCACTATAGGCGAGGGCTACAATGAGCAGTTCTTC. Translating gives CATIGEGYNEQFF.

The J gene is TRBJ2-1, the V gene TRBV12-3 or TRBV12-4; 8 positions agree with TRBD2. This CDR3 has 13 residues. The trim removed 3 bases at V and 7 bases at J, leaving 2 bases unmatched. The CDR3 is CASSFQRENEQFF. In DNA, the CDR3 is TGTGCCAGCAGTTTTCAGCGGGAGAATGAGCAGTTCTTC.

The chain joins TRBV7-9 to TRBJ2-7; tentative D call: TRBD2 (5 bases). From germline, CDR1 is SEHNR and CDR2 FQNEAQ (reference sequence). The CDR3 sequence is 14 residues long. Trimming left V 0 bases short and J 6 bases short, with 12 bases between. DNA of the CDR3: TGTGCCAGCAGCTTAGCATCTAGCCGGACCGAGCAGTACTTC. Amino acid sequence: CASSLASSRTEQYF.

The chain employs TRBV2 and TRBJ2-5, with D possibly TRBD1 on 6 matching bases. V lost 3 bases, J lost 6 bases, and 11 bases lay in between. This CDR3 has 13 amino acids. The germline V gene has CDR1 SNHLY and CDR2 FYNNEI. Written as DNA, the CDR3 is TGTGCCAGCAGTGACAGGGGACGGAAGACCCAGTACTTC. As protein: CASSDRGRKTQYF.

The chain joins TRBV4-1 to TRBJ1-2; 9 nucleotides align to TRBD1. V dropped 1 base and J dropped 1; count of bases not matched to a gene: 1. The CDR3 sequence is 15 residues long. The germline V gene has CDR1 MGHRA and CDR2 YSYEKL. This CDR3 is CASSQGQGGNYGYTF. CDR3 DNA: TGCGCCAGCAGCCAAGGACAGGGGGGTAACTATGGCTACACCTTC.

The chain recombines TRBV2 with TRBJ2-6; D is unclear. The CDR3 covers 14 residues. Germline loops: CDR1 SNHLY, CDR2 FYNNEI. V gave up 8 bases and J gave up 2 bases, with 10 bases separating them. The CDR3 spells CASGFSTGANVLTF. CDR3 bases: TGTGCCAGCGGATTCTCAACTGGGGCCAACGTCCTGACTTTC. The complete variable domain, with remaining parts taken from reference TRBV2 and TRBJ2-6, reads EPEVTQTPSHQVTQMGQEVILRCVPISNHLYFYWYRQILGQKVEFLVSFYNNEISEKSEIFDDQFSVERPDGSNFTLKIRSTKLEDSAMYFCASGFSTGANVLTFGAGSRLTVL.

The CDR3 coding sequence is TGTGCCATCAGTGAAGTTGGGAGCGGGAGGACCGGGAATACGCAGTATTTT. This codes for CAISEVGSGRTGNTQYF. The rearrangement joins TRBV10-3 to TRBJ2-3; the match to TRBD2 covers 9 bases. V lost 3 bases to trimming and J lost 7 bases; unmatched junction nucleotides: 14. This CDR3 is 17 amino acids long. The V gene's germline CDR1 is ENHRY and CDR2 SYGVKD.

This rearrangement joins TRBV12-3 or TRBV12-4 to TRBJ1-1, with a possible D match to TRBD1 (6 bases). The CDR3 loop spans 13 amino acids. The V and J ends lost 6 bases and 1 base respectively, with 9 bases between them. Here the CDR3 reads CASSGQSNTEAFF. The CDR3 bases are TGTGCCAGCAGCGGACAGTCGAACACTGAAGCTTTCTTT.

The CDR3 sequence is CASSGSLAKNIQYF. The CDR3 nucleotides read TGTGCCAGCAGTGGGAGTCTAGCCAAAAACATTCAGTACTTC. The chain recombines TRBV2 with TRBJ2-4; D uncertain. The CDR3 loop spans 14 amino acids. Deletions cut 4 bases from V and 0 bases from J, with 7 bases between. Germline CDR1 SNHLY, CDR2 FYNNEI.